There are many counts of the clone carrying this T cell receptor (beta chain). Its matching antigen is unknown. Genomic DNA acted as the template from which TCR beta VDJ combination and CDR3 sequence profiling were carried out. TCRdb re-analysed the reads in MiXCR, keeping a single row per CDR3 protein. The data hold under 500,000 distinct CDR3 sequences, with around a third observed a single time. This entry comes from a study of CD8+CD57+ T cells in acquired aplastic anemia. For the study at large: Mean DNA quantity obtained from sorted CD4+ and CD8+ cells was 2.5 to 4 ug.

Germline V gives CDR1 DFQATT, CDR2 SNEGSKA (reference sequence). The CDR3 length is 13 residues. V was clipped by 2 bases and J by 1 base, with 8 bases between them. Study-wide findings and caveats: Patients showed no significant difference from controls in CD8+ Simpson's diversity. Found in both controls and patients were almost 30 CD8+ CDR3 sequences.

Patients included in sequencing had previously demonstrated CD8+CD57+ cell expansion by flow cytometry. Patients had undergone no therapy by the time their blood was sampled. Source material: sorted CD4+, CD8+, or CD8+CD57+ T cells (not recorded which) from PBMCs. The rearrangement links TRBV20-1 to TRBJ1-1; D ambiguous. This sequence was found in a human donor with aplastic anemia. CDR3 amino acids: CSARRIQNTEAFF. The CDR3 DNA follows: TGCAGTGCTAGACGCATCCAGAACACTGAAGCTTTCTTT.